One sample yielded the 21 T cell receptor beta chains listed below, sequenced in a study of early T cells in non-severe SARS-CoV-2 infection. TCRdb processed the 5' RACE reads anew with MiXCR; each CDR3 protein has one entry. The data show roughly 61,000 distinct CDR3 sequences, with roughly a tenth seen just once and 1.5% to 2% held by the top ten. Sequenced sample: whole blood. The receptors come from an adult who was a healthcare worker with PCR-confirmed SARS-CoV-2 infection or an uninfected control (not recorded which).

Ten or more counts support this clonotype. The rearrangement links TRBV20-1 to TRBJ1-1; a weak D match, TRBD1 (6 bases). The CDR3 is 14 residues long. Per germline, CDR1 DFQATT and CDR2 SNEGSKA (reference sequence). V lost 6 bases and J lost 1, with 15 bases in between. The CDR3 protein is CSALSGAANTEAFF. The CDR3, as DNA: TGCAGTGCCCTGTCGGGGGCTGCGAACACTGAAGCTTTCTTT.

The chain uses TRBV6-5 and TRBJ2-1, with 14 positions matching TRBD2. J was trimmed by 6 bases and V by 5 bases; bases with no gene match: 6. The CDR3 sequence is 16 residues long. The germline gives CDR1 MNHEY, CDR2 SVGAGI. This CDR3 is CASSPRLAGGINEQFF. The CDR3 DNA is TGTGCCAGCAGTCCGCGACTAGCGGGGGGGATCAATGAGCAGTTCTTC.

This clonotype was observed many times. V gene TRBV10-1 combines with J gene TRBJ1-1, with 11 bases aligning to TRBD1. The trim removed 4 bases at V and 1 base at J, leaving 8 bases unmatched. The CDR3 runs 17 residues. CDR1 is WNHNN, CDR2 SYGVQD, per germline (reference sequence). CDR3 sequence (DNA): TGCGCCAGCAGTGTTTCCCCGGGACAGGGGGGGAACACTGAAGCTTTCTTT. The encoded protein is CASSVSPGQGGNTEAFF.

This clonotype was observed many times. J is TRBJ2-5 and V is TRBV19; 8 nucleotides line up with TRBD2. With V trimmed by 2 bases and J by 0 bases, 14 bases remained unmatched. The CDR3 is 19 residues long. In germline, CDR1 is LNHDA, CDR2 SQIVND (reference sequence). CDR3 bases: TGTGCCAGTAGTATACGACCCCTGGGGGTAGCGGGGTACCAAGAGACCCAGTACTTC. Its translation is CASSIRPLGVAGYQETQYF. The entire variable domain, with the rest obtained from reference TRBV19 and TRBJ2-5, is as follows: DGGITQSPKYLFRKEGQNVTLSCEQNLNHDAMYWYRQDPGQGLRLIYYSQIVNDFQKGDIAEGYSVSREKKESFPLTVTSAQKNPTAFYLCASSIRPLGVAGYQETQYFGPGTRLLVL.

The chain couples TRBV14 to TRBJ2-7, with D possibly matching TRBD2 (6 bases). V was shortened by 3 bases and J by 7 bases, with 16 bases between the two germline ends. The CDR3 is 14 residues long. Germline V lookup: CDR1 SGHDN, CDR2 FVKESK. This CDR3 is CASSQVEGLEEQYF. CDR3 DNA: TGTGCCAGCAGCCAGGTGGAGGGCCTGGAGGAGCAGTACTTC.

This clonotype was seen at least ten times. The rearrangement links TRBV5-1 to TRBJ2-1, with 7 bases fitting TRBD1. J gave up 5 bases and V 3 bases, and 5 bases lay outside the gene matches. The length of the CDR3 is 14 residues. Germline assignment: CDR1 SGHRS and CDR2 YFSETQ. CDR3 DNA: TGCGCCAGCAGCTCCGGGACAGCTAACAATGAGCAGTTCTTC. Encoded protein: CASSSGTANNEQFF. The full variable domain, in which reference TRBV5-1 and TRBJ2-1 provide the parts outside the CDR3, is KAGVTQTPRYLIKTRGQQVTLSCSPISGHRSVSWYQQTPGQGLQFLFEYFSETQRNKGNFPGRFSGRQFSNSRSEMNVSTLELGDSALYLCASSSGTANNEQFFGPGTRLTVL.

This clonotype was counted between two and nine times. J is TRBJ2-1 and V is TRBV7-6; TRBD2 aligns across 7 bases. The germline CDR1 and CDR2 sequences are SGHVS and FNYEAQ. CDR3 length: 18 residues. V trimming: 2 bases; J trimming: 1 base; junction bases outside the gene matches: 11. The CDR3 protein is CASSLRGLAGESYNEQFF. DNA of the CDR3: TGTGCCAGCAGCTTACGGGGGTTGGCGGGGGAGTCCTACAATGAGCAGTTCTTC.

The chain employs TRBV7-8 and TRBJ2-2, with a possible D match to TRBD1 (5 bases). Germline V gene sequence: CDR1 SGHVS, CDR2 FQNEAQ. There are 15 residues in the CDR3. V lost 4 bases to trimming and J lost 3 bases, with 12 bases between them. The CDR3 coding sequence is TGTGCCAGCAGCTCGCAGGGTAGTTACACCGGGGAGCTGTTTTTT. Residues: CASSSQGSYTGELFF.

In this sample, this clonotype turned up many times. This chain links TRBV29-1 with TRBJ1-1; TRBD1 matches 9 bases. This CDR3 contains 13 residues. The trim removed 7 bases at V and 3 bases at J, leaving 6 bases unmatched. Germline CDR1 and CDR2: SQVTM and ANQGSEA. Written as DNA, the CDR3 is TGCAGCGCTAAGGACAGGGGTTACACTGAAGCTTTCTTT. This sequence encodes CSAKDRGYTEAFF.

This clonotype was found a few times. The CDR3 reads CASSPRDPGQFF. In DNA form, the CDR3 reads TGTGCCAGCAGCCCACGGGACCCCGGGCAGTTCTTC. The chain is built from TRBV11-2 and TRBJ2-1; D tentatively reads TRBD1 or TRBD2 (5 bases each). The germline gives CDR1 SGHAT, CDR2 FQNNGV. V lost 5 bases and J lost 12, with 14 bases in between. The CDR3 is 12 amino acids.

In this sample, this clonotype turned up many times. The CDR3 loop is CASSFDGTRGTEAFF. For the CDR3, the DNA is TGTGCCAGCAGCTTCGACGGGACACGAGGCACTGAAGCTTTCTTT. This chain joins TRBV7-3 and TRBJ1-1; D might be TRBD1 (6 bases). Germline V lookup: CDR1 SGHTA, CDR2 FQGTGA. This CDR3 has 15 residues. V was pared by 3 bases and J by 4 bases, with 15 bases between.

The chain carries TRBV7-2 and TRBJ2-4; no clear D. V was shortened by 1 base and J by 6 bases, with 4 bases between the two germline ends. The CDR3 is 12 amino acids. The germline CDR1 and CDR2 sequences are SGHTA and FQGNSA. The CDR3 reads CASSLVLNIQYF. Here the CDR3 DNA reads TGTGCCAGCAGCTTAGTACTAAACATTCAGTACTTC.

The CDR3 here is CASSLGPASSYNSPLHF. The CDR3, as DNA: TGTGCCAGCAGTTTGGGGCCCGCGAGCTCCTATAATTCACCCCTCCACTTT. The rearrangement links TRBV12-3 or TRBV12-4 to TRBJ1-6, with D tentatively TRBD1 (5 bases). The CDR3 runs to 17 residues. V was shortened by 3 bases and J by 0 bases, with 12 bases between the two germline ends.

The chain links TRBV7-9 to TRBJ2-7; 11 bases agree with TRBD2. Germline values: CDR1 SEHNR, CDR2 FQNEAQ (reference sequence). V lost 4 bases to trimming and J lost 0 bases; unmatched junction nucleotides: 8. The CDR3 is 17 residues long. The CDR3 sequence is CASSSLAGGMSSYEQYF. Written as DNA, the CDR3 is TGTGCCAGCAGCTCCCTAGCGGGGGGCATGAGCTCCTACGAGCAGTACTTC.

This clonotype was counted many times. The CDR3 coding sequence is TGTGCCAGCAGTTACTCCGGGAGTGCAACTAATGAAAAACTGTTTTTT. This codes for CASSYSGSATNEKLFF. The chain has TRBV6-6 and TRBJ1-4; D gene ambiguous. Germline V CDR1 and CDR2: MNHNY, SVGAGI (reference sequence). The CDR3 has 16 residues. V was trimmed by 0 bases and J by 0 bases, leaving 8 bases between them.

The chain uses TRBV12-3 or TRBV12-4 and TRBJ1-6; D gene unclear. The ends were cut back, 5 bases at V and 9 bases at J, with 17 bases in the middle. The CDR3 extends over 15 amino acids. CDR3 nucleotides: TGTGCCAGCAGTCCCGTTCGGACGGGCCTTTCACCCCTCCACTTT. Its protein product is CASSPVRTGLSPLHF.

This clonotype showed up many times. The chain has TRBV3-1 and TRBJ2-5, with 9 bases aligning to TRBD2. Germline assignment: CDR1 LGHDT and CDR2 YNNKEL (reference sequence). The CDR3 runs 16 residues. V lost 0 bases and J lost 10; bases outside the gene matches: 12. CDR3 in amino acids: CASSQDRRRASGDQYF. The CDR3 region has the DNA TGTGCCAGCAGCCAAGACCGACGGCGGGCTAGCGGGGACCAGTACTTC.

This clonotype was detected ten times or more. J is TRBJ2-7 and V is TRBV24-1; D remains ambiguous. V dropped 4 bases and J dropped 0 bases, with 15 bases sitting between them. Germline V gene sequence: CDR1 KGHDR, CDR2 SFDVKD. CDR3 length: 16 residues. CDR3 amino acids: CATSERPRLSSYEQYF. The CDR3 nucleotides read TGTGCCACCAGTGAAAGACCTCGACTGAGCTCCTACGAGCAGTACTTC.

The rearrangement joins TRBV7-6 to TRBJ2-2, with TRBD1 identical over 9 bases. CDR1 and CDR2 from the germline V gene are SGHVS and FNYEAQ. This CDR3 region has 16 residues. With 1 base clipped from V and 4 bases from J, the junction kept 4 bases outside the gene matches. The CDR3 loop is CASSLGAGQGTGELFF. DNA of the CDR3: TGTGCCAGCAGCTTAGGAGCGGGACAGGGCACCGGGGAGCTGTTTTTT.

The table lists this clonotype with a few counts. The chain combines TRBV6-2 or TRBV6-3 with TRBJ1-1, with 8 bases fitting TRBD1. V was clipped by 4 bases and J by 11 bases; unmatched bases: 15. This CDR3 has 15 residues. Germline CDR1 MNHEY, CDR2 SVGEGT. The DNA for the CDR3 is TGTGCCAGCAGTTCCGGAGCACCCTGGACAGGGAGCGCTTTCTTT. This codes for CASSSGAPWTGSAFF.

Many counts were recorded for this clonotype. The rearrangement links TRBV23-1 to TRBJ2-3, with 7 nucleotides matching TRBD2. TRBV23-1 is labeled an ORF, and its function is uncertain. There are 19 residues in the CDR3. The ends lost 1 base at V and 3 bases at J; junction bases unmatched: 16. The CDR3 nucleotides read TGCGCCAGCAGTCAATTCCGGGGTCTCGGGGGGAGAAGAACAGATACGCAGTATTTT. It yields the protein CASSQFRGLGGRRTDTQYF.